The rows below give T cell receptor beta chains drawn from one sample of a study of T cell responses to AZD1222 COVID-19 vaccine. Profiled with immunoSEQ multiplex PCR; TCRdb holds only in-frame clones, not every one. The table includes about 260,000 clones, approximately 93% detected once. The sequences come from peripheral blood, collected on day 0 of AZD1222 vaccination. The receptors stem from an adult in good health. CDR3s include the opening cysteine and the closing phenylalanine or tryptophan. Rows give clone size only sometimes, using once, few, many, or a class for an expanded clone.

clone size	V gene	CDR3 protein
-	TRBV25-1	CASSITGGPDTQYF
-	TRBV24-1	CATSDPGQGGNEQFF
-	TRBV21-1	CASNQDPGRGTEAFF
-	TRBV19	CASNPRGGETQYF
-	TRBV10-3	CAISRVGTGNQPQHF
-	TRBV5-1	CASSPGEGGGHQETQYF
-	TRBV7-8	CASSPSTGEAGNTIYF
-	TRBV7-9	CASSFGQGRVVEKLFF
-	TRBV18	CASSPAPGEQYF
once	TRBV18	CASSPDSGNTIYF
-	TRBV9	CASSGYRGTGPYNEQFF
-	TRBV27	CASSLGHEQYF
-	TRBV19	CASSPWESMNTEAFF
-	TRBV25-1	CASSELGGQETQYF
-	TRBV15	CATSRDPGGTTGELFF
-	TRBV2	CASSPGREGSGNTIYF
-	TRBV2	CASSDGGAYGYTF
-	TRBV27	CASINSGASEKLFF
-	TRBV3-1/TRBV3-2	CASSVRRGAWGYTF
-	TRBV2	CASSEASGSNQPQHF
-	TRBV11-1	CASSFLMGYTEAFF
once	TRBV6-5	CASTIFAGGTDTQYF
-	TRBV7-3	CASSPTGGITEAFF
-	TRBV2	CASAGGTGEETQYF
-	TRBV24-1	CATSGPGQGGEQYF
-	TRBV19	CASSIDRGGSNQPQHF
-	TRBV5-6	CASSPTGGGGSPLHF